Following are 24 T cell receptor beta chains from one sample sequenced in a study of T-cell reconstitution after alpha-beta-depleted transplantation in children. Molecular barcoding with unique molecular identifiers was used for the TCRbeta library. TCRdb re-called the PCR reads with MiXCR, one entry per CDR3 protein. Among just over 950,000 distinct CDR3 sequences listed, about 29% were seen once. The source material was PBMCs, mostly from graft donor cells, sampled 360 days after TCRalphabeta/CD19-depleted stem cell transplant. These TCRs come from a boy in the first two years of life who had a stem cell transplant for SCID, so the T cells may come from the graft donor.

The CDR3 DNA reads as TGTGCCTGGAGTTCTGGGAATGCCGGGGAGCTGTTTTTT. This translates into CAWSSGNAGELFF. This chain links TRBV30 with TRBJ2-2; D not resolved. Germline V gene sequence: CDR1 GTSNPN, CDR2 SVGIG (reference sequence). The CDR3 has 13 amino acids. V lost 2 bases to trimming and J lost 6 bases, with 10 bases between them.

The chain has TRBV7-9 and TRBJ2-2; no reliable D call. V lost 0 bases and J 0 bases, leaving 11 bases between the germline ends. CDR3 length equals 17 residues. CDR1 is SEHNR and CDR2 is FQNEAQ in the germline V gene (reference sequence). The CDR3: CASSLADRPSNTGELFF. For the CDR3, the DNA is TGTGCCAGCAGCTTAGCGGACCGGCCCTCGAACACCGGGGAGCTGTTTTTT.

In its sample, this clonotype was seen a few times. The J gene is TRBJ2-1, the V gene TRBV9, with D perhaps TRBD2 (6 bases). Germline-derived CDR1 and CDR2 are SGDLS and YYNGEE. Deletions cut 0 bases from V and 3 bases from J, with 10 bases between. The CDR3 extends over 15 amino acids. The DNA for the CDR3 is TGTGCCAGCAGCGTAGCGGGGGTGGACTACAATGAGCAGTTCTTC. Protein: CASSVAGVDYNEQFF.

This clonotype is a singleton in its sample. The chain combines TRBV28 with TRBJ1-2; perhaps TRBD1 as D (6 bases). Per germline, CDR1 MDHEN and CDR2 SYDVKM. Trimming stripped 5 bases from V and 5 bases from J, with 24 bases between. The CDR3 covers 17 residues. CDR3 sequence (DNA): TGTGCCAGCAGTACGGATTGGGCCGGGGGGGGCGCGTATGGCTACACCTTC. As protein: CASSTDWAGGGAYGYTF.

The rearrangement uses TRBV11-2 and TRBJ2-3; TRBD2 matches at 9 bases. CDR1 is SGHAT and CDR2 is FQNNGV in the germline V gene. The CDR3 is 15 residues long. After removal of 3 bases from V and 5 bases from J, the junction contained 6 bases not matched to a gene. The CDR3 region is CASSFTAGGRDTQYF. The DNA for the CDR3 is TGTGCCAGCAGCTTTACTGCGGGGGGGCGAGATACGCAGTATTTT.

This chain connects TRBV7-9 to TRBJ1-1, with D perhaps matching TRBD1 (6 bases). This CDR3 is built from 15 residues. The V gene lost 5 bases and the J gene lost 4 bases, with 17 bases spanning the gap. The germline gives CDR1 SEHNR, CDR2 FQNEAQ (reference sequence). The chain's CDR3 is CASSPRGGAVTEAFF. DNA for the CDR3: TGTGCCAGCAGCCCCCGTGGGGGGGCGGTCACTGAAGCTTTCTTT.

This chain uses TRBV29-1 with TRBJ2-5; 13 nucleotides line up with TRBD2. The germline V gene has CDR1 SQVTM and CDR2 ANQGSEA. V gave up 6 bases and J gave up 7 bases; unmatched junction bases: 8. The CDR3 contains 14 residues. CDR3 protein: CSVGTSGVIGTQYF. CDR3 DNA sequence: TGCAGCGTGGGGACTAGCGGGGTGATAGGGACCCAGTACTTC.

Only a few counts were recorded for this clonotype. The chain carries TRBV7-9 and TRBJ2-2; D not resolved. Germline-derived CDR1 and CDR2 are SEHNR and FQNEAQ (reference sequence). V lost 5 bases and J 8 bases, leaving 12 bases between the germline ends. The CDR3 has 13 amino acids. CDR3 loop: CASSPHRSGELFF. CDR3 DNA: TGTGCCAGCAGCCCTCACCGGTCGGGGGAGCTGTTTTTT. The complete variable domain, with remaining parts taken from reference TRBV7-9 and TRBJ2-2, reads DTGVSQNPRHKITKRGQNVTFRCDPISEHNRLYWYRQTLGQGPEFLTYFQNEAQLEKSRLLSDRFSAERPKGSFSTLEIQRTEQGDSAMYLCASSPHRSGELFFGEGSRLTVL.

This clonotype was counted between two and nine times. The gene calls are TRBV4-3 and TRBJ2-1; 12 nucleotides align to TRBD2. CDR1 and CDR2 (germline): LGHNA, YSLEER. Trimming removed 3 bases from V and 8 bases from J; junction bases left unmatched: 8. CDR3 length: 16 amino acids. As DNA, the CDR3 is TGCGCCAGCAGCCAGGGTCTAGCGGGGGGGCCGTATGAGCAGTTCTTC. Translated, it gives CASSQGLAGGPYEQFF.

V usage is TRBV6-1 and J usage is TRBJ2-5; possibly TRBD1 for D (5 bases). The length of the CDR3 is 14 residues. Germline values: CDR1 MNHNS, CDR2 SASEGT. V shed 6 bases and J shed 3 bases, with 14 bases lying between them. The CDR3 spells CASRTGQAKETQYF. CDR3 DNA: TGTGCCAGCAGGACCGGACAAGCCAAAGAGACCCAGTACTTC.

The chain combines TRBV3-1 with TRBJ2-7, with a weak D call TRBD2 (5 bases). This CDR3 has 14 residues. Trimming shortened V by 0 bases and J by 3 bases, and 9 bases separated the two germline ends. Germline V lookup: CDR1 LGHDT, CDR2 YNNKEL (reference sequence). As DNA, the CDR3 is TGTGCCAGCAGCCAAGATTGGACTGTCTACGAGCAGTACTTC. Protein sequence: CASSQDWTVYEQYF.

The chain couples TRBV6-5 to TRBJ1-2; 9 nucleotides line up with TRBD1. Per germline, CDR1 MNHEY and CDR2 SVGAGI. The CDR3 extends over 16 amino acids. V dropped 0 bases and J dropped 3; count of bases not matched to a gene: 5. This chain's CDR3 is CASSYSGQGGHYGYTF. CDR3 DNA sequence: TGTGCCAGCAGTTACTCGGGACAGGGTGGGCACTATGGCTACACCTTC.

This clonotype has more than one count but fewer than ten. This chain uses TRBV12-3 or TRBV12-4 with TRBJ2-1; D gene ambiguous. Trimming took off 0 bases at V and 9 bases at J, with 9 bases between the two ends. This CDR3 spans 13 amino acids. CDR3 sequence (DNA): TGTGCCAGCAGTTTAGCACGGGCCACTGAGCAGTTCTTC. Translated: CASSLARATEQFF.

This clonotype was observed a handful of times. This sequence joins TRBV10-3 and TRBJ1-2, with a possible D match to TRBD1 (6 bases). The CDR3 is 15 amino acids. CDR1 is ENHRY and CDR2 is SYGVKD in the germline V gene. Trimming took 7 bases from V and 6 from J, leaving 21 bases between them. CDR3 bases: TGTGCCATCACTCCCACCCCCCGGACAGAGAATGGCTACACCTTC. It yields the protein CAITPTPRTENGYTF.

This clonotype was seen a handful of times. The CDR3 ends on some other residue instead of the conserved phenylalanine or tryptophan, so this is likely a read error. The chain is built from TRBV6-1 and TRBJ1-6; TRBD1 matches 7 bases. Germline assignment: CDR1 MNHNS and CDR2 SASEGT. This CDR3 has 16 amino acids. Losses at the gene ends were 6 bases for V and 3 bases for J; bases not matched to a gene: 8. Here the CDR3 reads CASRIQGFIYNSPLHY. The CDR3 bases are TGTGCCAGCAGGATACAGGGGTTTATCTATAATTCACCCCTCCACTAT.

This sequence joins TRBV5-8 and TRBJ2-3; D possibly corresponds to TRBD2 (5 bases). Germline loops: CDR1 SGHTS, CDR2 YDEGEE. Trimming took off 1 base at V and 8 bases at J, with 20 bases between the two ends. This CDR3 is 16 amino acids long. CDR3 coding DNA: TGTGCCAGCAGCTTGATAACCTCAAATCCACTAGGTACGCAGTATTTT. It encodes CASSLITSNPLGTQYF. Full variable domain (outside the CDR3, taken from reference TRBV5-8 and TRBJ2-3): EAGVTQSPTHLIKTRGQQATLRCSPISGHTSVYWYQQALGLGLQFLLWYDEGEERNRGNFPPRFSGRQFPNYSSELNVNALELEDSALYLCASSLITSNPLGTQYFGPGTRLTVL.

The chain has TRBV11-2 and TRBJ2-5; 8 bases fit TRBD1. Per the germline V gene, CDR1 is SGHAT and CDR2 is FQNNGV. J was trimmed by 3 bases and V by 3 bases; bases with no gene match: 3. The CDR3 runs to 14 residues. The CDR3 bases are TGTGCCAGCAGCTTCAGGGGGCGGAAAGAGACCCAGTACTTC. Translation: CASSFRGRKETQYF.

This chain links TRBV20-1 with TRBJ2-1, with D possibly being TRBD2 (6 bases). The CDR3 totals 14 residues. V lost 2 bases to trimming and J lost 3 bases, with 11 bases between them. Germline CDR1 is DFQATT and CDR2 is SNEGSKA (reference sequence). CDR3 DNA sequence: TGCAGTGCTAGAAGGGGACTCTTCTACAATGAGCAGTTCTTC. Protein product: CSARRGLFYNEQFF.

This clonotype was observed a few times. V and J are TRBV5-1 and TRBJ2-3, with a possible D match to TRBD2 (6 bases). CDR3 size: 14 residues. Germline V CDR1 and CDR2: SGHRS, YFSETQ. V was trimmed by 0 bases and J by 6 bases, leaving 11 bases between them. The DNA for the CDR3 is TGCGCCAGCAGCTTGGCTCAAGGGAGGGATACGCAGTATTTT. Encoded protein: CASSLAQGRDTQYF.

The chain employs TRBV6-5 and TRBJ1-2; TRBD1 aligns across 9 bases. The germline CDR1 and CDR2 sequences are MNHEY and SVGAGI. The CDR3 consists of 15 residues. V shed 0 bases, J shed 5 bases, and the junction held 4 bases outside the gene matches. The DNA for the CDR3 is TGTGCCAGCAGTTACTCGACAGGGGGGTTTTATGGCTACACCTTC. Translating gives CASSYSTGGFYGYTF.

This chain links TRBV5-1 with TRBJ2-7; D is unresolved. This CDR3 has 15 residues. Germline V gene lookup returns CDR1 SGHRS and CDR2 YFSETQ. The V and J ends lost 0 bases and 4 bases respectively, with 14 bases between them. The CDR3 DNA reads TGCGCCAGCAGCTTGGGGCACGCTGGGATATACGAGCAGTACTTC. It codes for CASSLGHAGIYEQYF.

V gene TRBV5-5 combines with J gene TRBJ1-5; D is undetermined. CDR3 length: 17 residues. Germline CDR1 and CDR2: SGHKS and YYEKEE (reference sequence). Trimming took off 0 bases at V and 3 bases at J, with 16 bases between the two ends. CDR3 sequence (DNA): TGTGCCAGCAGCTTGGGGCAAAGGCAGGTCCCCAATCAGCCCCAGCATTTT. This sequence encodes CASSLGQRQVPNQPQHF.

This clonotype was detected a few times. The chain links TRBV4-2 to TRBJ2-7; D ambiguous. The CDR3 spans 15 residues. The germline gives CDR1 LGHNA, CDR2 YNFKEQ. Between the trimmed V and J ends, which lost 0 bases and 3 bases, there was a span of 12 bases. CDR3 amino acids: CASSQDIGSLYEQYF. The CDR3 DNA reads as TGTGCCAGCAGCCAAGATATCGGCAGCCTCTACGAGCAGTACTTC.

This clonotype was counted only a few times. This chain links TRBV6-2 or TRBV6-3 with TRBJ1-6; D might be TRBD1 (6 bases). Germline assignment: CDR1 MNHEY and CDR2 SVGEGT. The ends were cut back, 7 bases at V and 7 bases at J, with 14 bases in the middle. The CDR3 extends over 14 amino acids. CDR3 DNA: TGTGCCAGCATGAAAGCAGGGGCGAATTCACCCCTCCACTTT. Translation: CASMKAGANSPLHF.